This paragraph reports one TCR beta chain. The antigen this receptor binds is unknown. No per-base quality is available; no much larger clone lies one base away. This sample was included in a study of memory CD4+ T cells and cytomegalovirus serostatus (dated by TCRdb to between 2018 and 2021). Notes on the research overall: The cohort comprised 33 healthy Belgian adults, 9 CMV seropositive and about 25 CMV seronegative. CD4+ memory TCRbeta repertoires of a Belgian cohort with known cytomegalovirus serostatus were sequenced in order to replicate a published TCR-based CMV serostatus classifier. What the authors observed across the whole study: On the Belgian cohort, the classifier built on the original framework reached a median bootstrapped AUC of roughly 0.96, with a 95% CI of 0.76-1.00. Only CD4+CD45RO+ memory cells were sequenced, in contrast to the original study, which included naive and memory CD4+ and CD8+ populations. Among the 150 to 200 previously reported CMV-associated TCRbeta sequences, some 69 showed up in the CD4+ memory repertoires, with each one found in between one and five individuals. For predicting CMV serostatus, the median bootstrapped AUC was approximately 0.95 using the original framework and approximately 0.9 using a US-trained random forest. The results were interpreted as suggesting that the CMV-associated TCR signature is largely present in the CD4+ memory repertoire.

The Quick-DNA Microprep Kit was used to extract genomic DNA from the sorted cells. Amplification of TCRbeta DNA was done with the immunoSEQ hsTCRbeta kit, following the protocol from the manufacturer. An Illumina MiSeq instrument was used to sequence the TCRbeta libraries. The published analysis was carried out like this. Removing out-of-frame sequences left some 2,200,000 distinct TCRbeta sequences, an average of around 67,000 per individual. Each individual was scored according to the count of 164 previously reported CMV-associated TCRbeta sequences and the total productive distinct TCRbeta count. A beta-binomial model was reimplemented in Python, and scikit-learn random forests with default parameters were trained on data from the US cohort. Classifier performance on the Belgian cohort was summarized as median AUC with percentile confidence intervals over 10,000 bootstrap iterations. Entries here come from immuneACCESS through TCRdb and include only in-frame sequences with V and J called. Some clones fail to appear in such tables; in the studies checked, an unresolved V gene covers under half of the shortfall, and the cause of the remainder is unknown. The DNA gave D and trimming, while V, J and clone size come from that table. The table for this sample lists 48,000 or so clones; roughly 78% of them were counted only once. Jointly, the top ten make up 0.6% to 0.9% of the sample.

Single viable CD3+CD4+CD8-CD45RO+ cells were sorted as memory CD4+ T cells on a FACSAria II. To determine CMV serostatus, a Roche Elecsys assay was used that detects serum IgG against CMV pp150, pp28, p38 and p52. After the samples were thawed, total CD4+ T cells were enriched through positive selection using CD4 magnetic microbeads. The samples came from a different study that was designed specifically to examine the CD4+ T cell memory repertoire. Peripheral blood mononuclear cells were isolated and cryopreserved according to standard operating procedures, and serum was stored at -80 degrees C. Staining used CD3-PerCP (BW264/56), CD4-APC (RPA-T4), CD45RO-PE (UCHT1) and CD8-Pacific Orange (3B5) antibodies, with Sytox blue excluding non-viable cells. The CDR1 and CDR2 encoded by the germline V gene are MNHEY and SVGAGI. The CDR3 measures 15 amino acids from cysteine to phenylalanine. This entry keeps only the CDR3 DNA: 45 bases, framed from base 1. V ends up 2 bases short and J 3 bases short, with an unmatched junction base count of 3.

The chain is made from TRBV6-5 and TRBJ1-5, with 8 central nucleotides matching TRBD1. The sequence came from an adult in good health and CMV-seronegative. The specimen sequenced was memory CD4+ T cells from blood. CDR3 reads: CASSYGTGTNQPQHF. The DNA sequence is as follows: TGTGCCAGCAGTTACGGGACAGGAACCAATCAGCCCCAGCATTTT.